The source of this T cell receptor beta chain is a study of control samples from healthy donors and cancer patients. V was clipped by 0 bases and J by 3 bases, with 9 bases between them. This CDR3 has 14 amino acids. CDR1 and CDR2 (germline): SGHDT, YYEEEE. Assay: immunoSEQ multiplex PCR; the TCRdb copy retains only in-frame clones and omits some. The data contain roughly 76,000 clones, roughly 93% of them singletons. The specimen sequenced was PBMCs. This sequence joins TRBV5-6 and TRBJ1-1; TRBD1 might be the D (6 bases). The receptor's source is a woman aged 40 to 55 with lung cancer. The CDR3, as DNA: TGTGCCAGCAGCTTGGTACCAGGGGACACTGAAGCTTTCTTT. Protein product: CASSLVPGDTEAFF.